This TCR beta chain was recovered during a study of T-cell memory formation after mild COVID-19. MiXCR, applied by TCRdb to the 5' RACE reads, yields one record per CDR3 protein. This sample has approximately 580,000 distinct CDR3 sequences, with around 21% found just once. Germline values: CDR1 SGHTA, CDR2 FQGNSA. The CDR3 is 14 amino acids. Germline trimming cut 3 bases from V and 4 bases from J; bases unmatched to any gene: 5. Sample: PBMCs or a T cell subset sorted from them (not recorded which). The chain combines TRBV7-2 with TRBJ1-2; 7 positions agree with TRBD1. This TCR was recovered from an adult woman who had mild COVID-19 (a few samples of this study predate the infection). Cell type and time point are not known. The CDR3 loop is CASSLQGVFYGYTF. CDR3 nucleotides: TGTGCCAGCAGCTTGCAGGGGGTTTTCTATGGCTACACCTTC.